The clone carrying this T cell receptor beta chain was found many times. These data originate in a study of CD8 T cells in ankylosing spondylitis. TCRdb independently ran MiXCR on the 5' RACE reads; one entry per CDR3 protein. The sample lists 250,000 or so distinct CDR3 sequences; roughly a quarter were seen once. V dropped 3 bases and J dropped 1 base, with 6 bases sitting between them. Germline CDR1 reads GTSNPN; CDR2 reads SVGIG (reference sequence). CDR3 length: 12 residues. This chain uses TRBV30 with TRBJ2-5; the D call may be TRBD1 or TRBD2 (5 bases each). This clonotype was sampled from a male donor with ankylosing spondylitis or in good health (not recorded which). Sequencing was carried out using blood, either unsorted or a sorted T cell fraction (not recorded which). This CDR3 is CAWRGVQETQYF. Written as DNA, the CDR3 is TGTGCCTGGAGGGGGGTCCAAGAGACCCAGTACTTC.